Listed below are T cell receptor beta chains from one sample, sequenced in a study of blood T cell repertoires in COVID-19. Clones were read by immunoSEQ multiplex PCR, and TCRdb kept only the in-frame ones, dropping some. In the table there are about 44,000 clones, around 84% of which are singletons. Material for sequencing was peripheral blood. The receptors shown here come from a human donor in a cohort sampled during active COVID-19. Both conserved end residues are part of each CDR3. The order of the fields is CDR3 length, J gene, clone size, V gene, CDR3 protein. Not all rows give a size; the values are once, few, many and, for expanded clones, a class.

CDR3 length: 16
J gene: TRBJ2-1
clone size: NA
V gene: TRBV19
CDR3 protein: CASSISGGSPYNEQFF

CDR3 length: 13
J gene: TRBJ2-7
clone size: NA
V gene: TRBV6-5
CDR3 protein: CAIGTGGRYEQYF

CDR3 length: 15
J gene: TRBJ1-6
clone size: NA
V gene: TRBV6-5
CDR3 protein: CASRAQESYNSPLHF

CDR3 length: 14
J gene: TRBJ1-1
clone size: NA
V gene: TRBV19
CDR3 protein: CASSIGHTNTEAFF

CDR3 length: 12
J gene: TRBJ1-2
clone size: NA
V gene: TRBV3-1/TRBV3-2
CDR3 protein: CASSLRDYGYTF

CDR3 length: 14
J gene: TRBJ2-7
clone size: once
V gene: TRBV5-8
CDR3 protein: CASSLGPGLYEQYF

CDR3 length: 16
J gene: TRBJ2-3
clone size: NA
V gene: TRBV11-3
CDR3 protein: CASSTSLAGSTDTQYF

CDR3 length: 17
J gene: TRBJ1-5
clone size: NA
V gene: TRBV19
CDR3 protein: CASSIWPTGGTGQPQHF

CDR3 length: 15
J gene: TRBJ1-1
clone size: NA
V gene: TRBV6-1
CDR3 protein: CASSELGGGKTEAFF

CDR3 length: 18
J gene: TRBJ2-1
clone size: NA
V gene: TRBV11-3
CDR3 protein: CASSLDGLGGGSVNEQFF

CDR3 length: 14
J gene: TRBJ1-5
clone size: NA
V gene: TRBV3-1/TRBV3-2
CDR3 protein: CASSQGAGNQPQHF

CDR3 length: 12
J gene: TRBJ1-1
clone size: few
V gene: TRBV2
CDR3 protein: CASSDPDRVAFF

CDR3 length: 14
J gene: TRBJ2-7
clone size: NA
V gene: TRBV7-9
CDR3 protein: CASSLDAGVHEQYF

CDR3 length: 16
J gene: TRBJ1-1
clone size: NA
V gene: TRBV6-5
CDR3 protein: CASSYFSTGLNTEAFF

CDR3 length: 15
J gene: TRBJ1-1
clone size: NA
V gene: TRBV9
CDR3 protein: CASSVDPGMNTEAFF

CDR3 length: 14
J gene: TRBJ2-5
clone size: NA
V gene: TRBV27
CDR3 protein: CASGYSGGVETQYF

CDR3 length: 13
J gene: TRBJ2-2
clone size: NA
V gene: TRBV27
CDR3 protein: CASSLFQAGELFF

CDR3 length: 15
J gene: TRBJ2-2
clone size: NA
V gene: TRBV11-3
CDR3 protein: CASSLDGLNTGELFF

CDR3 length: 15
J gene: TRBJ2-3
clone size: once
V gene: TRBV5-1
CDR3 protein: CASSRGQGFTDTQYF

CDR3 length: 17
J gene: TRBJ2-2
clone size: NA
V gene: TRBV4-2
CDR3 protein: CASSQGVGTLNTGELFF

CDR3 length: 14
J gene: TRBJ1-3
clone size: few
V gene: TRBV7-8
CDR3 protein: CASSDQTGMDTIYF

CDR3 length: 12
J gene: TRBJ2-1
clone size: NA
V gene: TRBV7-8
CDR3 protein: CASSLPDSEQFF

CDR3 length: 15
J gene: TRBJ1-2
clone size: NA
V gene: TRBV19
CDR3 protein: CASSSGQPGDYGYTF

CDR3 length: 12
J gene: TRBJ2-3
clone size: NA
V gene: TRBV5-1
CDR3 protein: CASSWEQDTQYF

CDR3 length: 13
J gene: TRBJ2-1
clone size: few
V gene: TRBV5-8
CDR3 protein: CASSRGEDNEQFF

CDR3 length: 14
J gene: TRBJ2-2
clone size: few
V gene: TRBV9
CDR3 protein: CASSPRLAAGELFF